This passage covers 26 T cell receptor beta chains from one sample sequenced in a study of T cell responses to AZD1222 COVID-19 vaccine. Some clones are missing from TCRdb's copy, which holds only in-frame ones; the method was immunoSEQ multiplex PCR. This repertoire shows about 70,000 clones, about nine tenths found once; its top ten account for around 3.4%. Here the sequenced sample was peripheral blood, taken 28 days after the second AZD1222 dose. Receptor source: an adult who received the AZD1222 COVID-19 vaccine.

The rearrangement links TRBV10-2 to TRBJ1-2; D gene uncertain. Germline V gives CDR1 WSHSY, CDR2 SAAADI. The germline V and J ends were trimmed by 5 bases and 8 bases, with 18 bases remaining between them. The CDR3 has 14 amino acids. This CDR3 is CASSSNDGPNGYTF. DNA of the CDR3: TGCGCCAGCAGTTCCAACGACGGACCAAACGGCTACACCTTC.

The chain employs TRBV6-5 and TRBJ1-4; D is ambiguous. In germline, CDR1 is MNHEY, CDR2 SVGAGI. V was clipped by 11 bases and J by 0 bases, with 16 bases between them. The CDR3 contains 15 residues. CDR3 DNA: TGTGCCGCCCGATCACTCACTGCAACTAATGAAAAACTGTTTTTT. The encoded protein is CAARSLTATNEKLFF.

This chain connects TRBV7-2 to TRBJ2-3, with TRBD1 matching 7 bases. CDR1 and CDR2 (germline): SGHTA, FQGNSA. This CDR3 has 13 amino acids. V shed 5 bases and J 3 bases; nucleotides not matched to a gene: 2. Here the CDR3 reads CASSEQGTDTQYF. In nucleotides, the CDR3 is TGTGCCAGCAGCGAACAGGGGACAGATACGCAGTATTTT.

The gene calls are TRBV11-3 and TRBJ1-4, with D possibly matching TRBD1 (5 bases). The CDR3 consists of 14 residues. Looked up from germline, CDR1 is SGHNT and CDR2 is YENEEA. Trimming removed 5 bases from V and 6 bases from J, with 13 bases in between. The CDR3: CASSLAGGDEKLFF. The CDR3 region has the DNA TGTGCCAGCAGCCTCGCGGGGGGGGATGAAAAACTGTTTTTT.

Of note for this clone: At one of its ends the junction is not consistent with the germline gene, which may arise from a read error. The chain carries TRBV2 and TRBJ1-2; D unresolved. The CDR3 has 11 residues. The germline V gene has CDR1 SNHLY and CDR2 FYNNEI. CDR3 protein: CASRGNSGYTF. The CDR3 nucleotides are TGTGCCAGCAGGGGAAACTCTGGCTACACCTTC.

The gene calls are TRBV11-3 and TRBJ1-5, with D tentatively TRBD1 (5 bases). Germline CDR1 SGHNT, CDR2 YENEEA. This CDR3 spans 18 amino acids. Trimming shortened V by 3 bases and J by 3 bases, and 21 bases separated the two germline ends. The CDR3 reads CASSLGLEHYTLNQPQHF. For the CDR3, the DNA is TGTGCCAGCAGCTTGGGACTCGAGCACTATACTCTCAATCAGCCCCAGCATTTT.

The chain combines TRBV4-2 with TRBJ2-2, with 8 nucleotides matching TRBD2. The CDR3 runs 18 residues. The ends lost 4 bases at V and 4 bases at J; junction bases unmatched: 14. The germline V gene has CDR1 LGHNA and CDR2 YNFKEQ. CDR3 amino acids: CASSPKTGTRTATGELFF. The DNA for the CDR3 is TGTGCCAGCAGCCCAAAAACCGGGACTAGAACGGCCACCGGGGAGCTGTTTTTT.

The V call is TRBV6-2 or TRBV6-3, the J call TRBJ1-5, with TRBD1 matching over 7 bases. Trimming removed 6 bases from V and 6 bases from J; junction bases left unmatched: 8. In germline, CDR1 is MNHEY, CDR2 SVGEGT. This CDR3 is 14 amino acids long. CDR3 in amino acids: CASSLRGTVQPQHF. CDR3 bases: TGTGCCAGCAGCCTCCGGGGGACAGTTCAGCCCCAGCATTTT.

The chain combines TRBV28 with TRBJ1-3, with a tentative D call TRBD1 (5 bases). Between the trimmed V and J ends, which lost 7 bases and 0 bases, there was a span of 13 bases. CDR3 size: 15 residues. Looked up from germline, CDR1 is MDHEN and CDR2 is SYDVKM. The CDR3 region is CASNLSGLSGNTIYF. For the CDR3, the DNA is TGTGCCAGCAACCTGTCAGGGCTCTCTGGAAACACCATATATTTT.

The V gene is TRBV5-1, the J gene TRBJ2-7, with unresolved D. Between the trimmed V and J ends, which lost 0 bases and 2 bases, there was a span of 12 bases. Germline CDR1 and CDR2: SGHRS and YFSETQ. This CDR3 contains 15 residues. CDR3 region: CASSLAPGSTYEQYF. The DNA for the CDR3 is TGCGCCAGCAGCTTGGCCCCGGGCTCCACCTACGAGCAGTACTTC.

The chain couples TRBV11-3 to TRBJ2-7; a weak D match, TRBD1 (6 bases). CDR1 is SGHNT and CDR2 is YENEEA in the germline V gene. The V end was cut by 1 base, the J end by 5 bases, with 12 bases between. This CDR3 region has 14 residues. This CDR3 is CASSLVGPGDEQYF. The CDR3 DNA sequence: TGTGCCAGCAGCTTAGTAGGGCCAGGGGACGAGCAGTACTTC.

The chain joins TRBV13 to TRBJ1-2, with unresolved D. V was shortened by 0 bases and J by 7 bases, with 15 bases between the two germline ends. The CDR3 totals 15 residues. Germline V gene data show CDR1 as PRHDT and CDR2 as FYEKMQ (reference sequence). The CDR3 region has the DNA TGTGCCAGCAGCTTAGGGACCCTACAGATGACTGGCTACACCTTC. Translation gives CASSLGTLQMTGYTF.

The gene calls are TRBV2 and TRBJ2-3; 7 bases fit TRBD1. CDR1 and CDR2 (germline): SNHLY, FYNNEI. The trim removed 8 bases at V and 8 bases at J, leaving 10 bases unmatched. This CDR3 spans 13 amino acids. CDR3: CASSWSAGGTQYF. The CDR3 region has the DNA TGTGCCAGCTCCTGGTCTGCAGGGGGTACGCAGTATTTT.

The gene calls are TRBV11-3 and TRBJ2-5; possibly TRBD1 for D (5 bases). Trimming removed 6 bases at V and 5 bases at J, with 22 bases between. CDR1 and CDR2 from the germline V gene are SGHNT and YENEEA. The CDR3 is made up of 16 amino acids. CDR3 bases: TGTGCCAGCAGTCTATCAGGGCCCATCAGGGATGAGACCCAGTACTTC. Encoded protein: CASSLSGPIRDETQYF.

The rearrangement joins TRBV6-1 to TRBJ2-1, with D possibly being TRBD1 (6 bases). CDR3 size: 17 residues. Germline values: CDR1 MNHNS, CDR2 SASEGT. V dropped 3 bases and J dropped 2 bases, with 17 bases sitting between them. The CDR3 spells CASSENTGTSTYNEQFF. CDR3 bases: TGTGCCAGCAGTGAGAACACCGGGACATCGACCTACAATGAGCAGTTCTTC.

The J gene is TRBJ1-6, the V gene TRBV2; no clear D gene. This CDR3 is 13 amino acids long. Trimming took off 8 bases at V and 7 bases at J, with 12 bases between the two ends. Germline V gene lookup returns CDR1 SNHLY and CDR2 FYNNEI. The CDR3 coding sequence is TGTGCCAGCTACGTCAATCAAAATTCACCCCTCCACTTT. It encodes CASYVNQNSPLHF.

The DNA for the CDR3 is TGCAGTGCTAGTGATCAATACAGGGGATTACAAGAGACCCAGTACTTC. This sequence encodes CSASDQYRGLQETQYF. This chain uses TRBV20-1 with TRBJ2-5; 7 bases line up with TRBD1. The CDR3 is 16 residues long. The trim removed 3 bases at V and 2 bases at J, leaving 12 bases unmatched. CDR1 is DFQATT and CDR2 is SNEGSKA in the germline V gene (reference sequence).

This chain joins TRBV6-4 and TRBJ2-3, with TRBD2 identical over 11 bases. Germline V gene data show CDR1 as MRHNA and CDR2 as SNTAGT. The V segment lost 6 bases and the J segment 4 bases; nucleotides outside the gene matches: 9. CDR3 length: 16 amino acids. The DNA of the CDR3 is TGTGCCAGCAGCTCTTTAGCGGGAGGGGGAGCAGATACGCAGTATTTT. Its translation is CASSSLAGGGADTQYF.

The CDR3 reads CSVEAEQGITEAFF. CDR3 in DNA: TGCAGCGTTGAAGCTGAACAGGGGATCACTGAAGCTTTCTTT. The chain joins TRBV29-1 to TRBJ1-1, with 7 bases aligning to TRBD1. Germline CDR1 and CDR2: SQVTM and ANQGSEA. This CDR3 region has 14 residues. The J segment lost 4 bases and the V segment lost 1 base, leaving 6 bases of the junction unmatched.

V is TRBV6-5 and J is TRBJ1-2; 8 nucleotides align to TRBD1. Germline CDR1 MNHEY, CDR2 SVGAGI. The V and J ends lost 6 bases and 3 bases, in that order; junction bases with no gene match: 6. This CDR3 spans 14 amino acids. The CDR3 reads CASRPDRGYYGYTF. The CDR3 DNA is TGTGCCAGCAGACCAGACAGGGGATACTATGGCTACACCTTC.

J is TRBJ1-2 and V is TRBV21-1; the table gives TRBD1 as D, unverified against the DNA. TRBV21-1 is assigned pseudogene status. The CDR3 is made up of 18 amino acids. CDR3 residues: CASSKRRDRGGIGYGYTF. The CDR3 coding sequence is TGTGCCAGCAGCAAAAGGAGGGACAGGGGAGGGATTGGGTATGGCTACACCTTC.

The CDR3 here is CATSDEDRDYGYTF. In DNA, the CDR3 is TGTGCCACCAGTGATGAGGACAGGGACTATGGCTACACCTTC. The chain carries TRBV24-1 and TRBJ1-2, with 8 bases that match TRBD1. Losses at the gene ends were 3 bases for V and 3 bases for J; bases not matched to a gene: 2. The CDR3 spans 14 residues. Per germline, CDR1 KGHDR and CDR2 SFDVKD.

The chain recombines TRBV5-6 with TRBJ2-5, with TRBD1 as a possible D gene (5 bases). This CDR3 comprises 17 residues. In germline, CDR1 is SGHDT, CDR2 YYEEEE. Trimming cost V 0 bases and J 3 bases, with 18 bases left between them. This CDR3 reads CASSLAVAGWAEETQYF. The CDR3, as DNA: TGTGCCAGCAGCTTGGCCGTGGCAGGGTGGGCGGAAGAGACCCAGTACTTC.

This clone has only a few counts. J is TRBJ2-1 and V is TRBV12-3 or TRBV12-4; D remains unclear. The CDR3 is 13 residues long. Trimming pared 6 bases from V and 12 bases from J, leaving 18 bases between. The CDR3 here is CASRVVSSGLQFF. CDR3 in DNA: TGTGCCAGCAGGGTCGTCTCATCCGGTTTGCAGTTCTTC.

Here the CDR3 DNA reads TGCGCCAGCAGCTTGGATCTGGCGGGGCAGAGCTCCTACGAGCAGTACTTC. Its protein is CASSLDLAGQSSYEQYF. V and J are TRBV5-1 and TRBJ2-7; D perhaps matches TRBD2 (6 bases). V was clipped by 0 bases and J by 0 bases, with 16 bases between them. The CDR3 length is 17 residues. Germline V gene lookup returns CDR1 SGHRS and CDR2 YFSETQ.

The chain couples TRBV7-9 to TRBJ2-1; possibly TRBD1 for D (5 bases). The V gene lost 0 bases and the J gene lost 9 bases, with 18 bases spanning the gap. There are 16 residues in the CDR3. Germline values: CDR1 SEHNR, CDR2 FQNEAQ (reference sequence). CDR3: CASSLARVSRRAEQFF. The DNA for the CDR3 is TGTGCCAGCAGCTTAGCCAGGGTAAGCAGGAGAGCTGAGCAGTTCTTC.